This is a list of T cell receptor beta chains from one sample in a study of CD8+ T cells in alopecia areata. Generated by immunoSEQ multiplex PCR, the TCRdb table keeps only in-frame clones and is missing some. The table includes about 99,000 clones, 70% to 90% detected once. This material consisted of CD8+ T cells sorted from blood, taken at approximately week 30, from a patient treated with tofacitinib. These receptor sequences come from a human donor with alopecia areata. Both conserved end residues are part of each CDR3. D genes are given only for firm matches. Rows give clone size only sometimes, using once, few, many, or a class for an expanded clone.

CACQQGFTEAFF	TGTGCCTGCCAACAGGGGTTCACTGAAGCTTTCTTT	TRBV30	NA	TRBJ1-1	TRBD1
CACSRAGIQETQYF	TGTGCCTGCAGTCGAGCCGGGATCCAAGAGACCCAGTACTTC	TRBV27	NA	TRBJ2-5	NA
CASSPRDRTSEQYF	TGTGCCAGCAGCCCAAGGGACAGGACCAGCGAGCAGTACTTC	TRBV9	NA	TRBJ2-7	TRBD1
CASSLGQGAYEQYF	TGTGCCAGCAGCCTGGGACAGGGAGCCTACGAGCAGTACTTC	TRBV27	NA	TRBJ2-7	TRBD1
CASSYSREQYF	TGTGCCAGCAGTTACTCGCGGGAGCAGTACTTC	TRBV6-6	NA	TRBJ2-7	NA
CASSIAGTTDTQYF	TGTGCCAGCAGCATAGCGGGAACCACAGATACGCAGTATTTT	TRBV7-6	NA	TRBJ2-3	TRBD2
CASSLSGVGYTF	TGTGCCAGCAGTTTATCCGGGGTGGGCTACACCTTC	TRBV27	NA	TRBJ1-2	NA
CSVDGRAGATQYF	TGCAGCGTTGATGGGAGAGCGGGGGCAACACAGTACTTC	TRBV29-1	NA	TRBJ2-7	TRBD2
CASSRDNTEAFF	TGTGCCAGCAGCCGAGATAACACTGAAGCTTTCTTT	TRBV7-9	once	TRBJ1-1	NA
CATSGRTSGANVLTF	TGTGCCACCAGCGGACGAACCTCTGGGGCCAACGTCCTGACTTTC	TRBV15	few	TRBJ2-6	NA
CASSLRETATGELFF	TGTGCCAGCAGTTTAAGGGAGACAGCGACCGGGGAGCTGTTTTTT	TRBV27	NA	TRBJ2-2	NA
CASSQLHLAGGNTDTQYF	TGCGCCAGCAGTCAATTACACCTAGCGGGAGGGAACACAGATACGCAGTATTTT	TRBV23-1	NA	TRBJ2-3	TRBD2
CASARGLLNEQFF	TGCGCCAGCGCCAGGGGTCTACTCAATGAGCAGTTCTTC	TRBV10-2	NA	TRBJ2-1	NA
CASSQAGGVQPQHF	TGCGCCAGCAGCCAGGCAGGGGGCGTACAGCCCCAGCATTTT	TRBV4-1	NA	TRBJ1-5	TRBD1
CASSLGFDNEQFF	TGTGCCAGCAGCTTGGGTTTCGACAATGAGCAGTTCTTC	TRBV5-6	NA	TRBJ2-1	NA
CASSVGGTGELFF	TGTGCCAGCAGCGTAGGGGGCACCGGGGAGCTGTTTTTT	TRBV9	once	TRBJ2-2	NA
CASGPTVTNTGELFF	TGTGCCAGCGGACCGACAGTGACTAACACCGGGGAGCTGTTTTTT	TRBV7-9	NA	TRBJ2-2	NA